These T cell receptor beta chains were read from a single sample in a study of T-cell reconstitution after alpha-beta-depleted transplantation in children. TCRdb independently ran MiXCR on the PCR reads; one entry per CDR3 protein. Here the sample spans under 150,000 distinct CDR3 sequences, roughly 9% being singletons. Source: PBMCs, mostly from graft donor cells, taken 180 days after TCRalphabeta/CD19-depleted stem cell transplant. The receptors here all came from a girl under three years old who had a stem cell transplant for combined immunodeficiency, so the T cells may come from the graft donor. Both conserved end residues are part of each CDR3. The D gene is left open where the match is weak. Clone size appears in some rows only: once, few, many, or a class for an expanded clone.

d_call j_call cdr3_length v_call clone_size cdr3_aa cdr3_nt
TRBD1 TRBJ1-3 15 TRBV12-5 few CASGPATGNGNTIYF TGTGCTAGTGGCCCGGCGACAGGGAATGGAAACACCATATATTTT
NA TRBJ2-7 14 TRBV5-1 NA CASSRYRASYEQYF TGCGCCAGCAGTCGTTACAGGGCGTCCTACGAGCAGTACTTC
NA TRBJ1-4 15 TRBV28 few CASSLPGGPNEKLFF TGTGCCAGCAGCCTTCCGGGGGGGCCTAATGAAAAACTGTTTTTT
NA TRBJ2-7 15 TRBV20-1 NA CSARDGRGDGYEQYF TGCAGTGCTAGAGATGGGCGGGGAGACGGCTACGAGCAGTACTTC
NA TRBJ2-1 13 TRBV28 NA CASSLNLRGEQFF TGTGCCAGCAGTTTAAACCTGAGGGGTGAGCAGTTCTTC
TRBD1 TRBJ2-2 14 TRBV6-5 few CASNRGWDTGELFF TGTGCCAGCAACAGGGGATGGGACACCGGGGAGCTGTTTTTT
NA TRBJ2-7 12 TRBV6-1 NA CASSEWAYEQYF TGTGCCAGCAGTGAATGGGCCTACGAGCAGTACTTC
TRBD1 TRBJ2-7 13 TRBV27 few CASSPDRDHEQYF TGTGCCAGCAGTCCCGACAGGGACCACGAGCAGTACTTC
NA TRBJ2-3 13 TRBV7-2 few CASRNPPGLRQYF TGTGCCAGCAGAAACCCACCGGGACTCCGTCAGTATTTT
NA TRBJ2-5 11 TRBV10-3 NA CAIGTTETQYF TGTGCCATCGGGACAACAGAGACCCAGTACTTC
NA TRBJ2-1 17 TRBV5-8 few CASSTFRRGVEDNEQFF TGTGCCAGCAGCACATTCCGGCGAGGAGTTGAGGACAATGAGCAGTTCTTC
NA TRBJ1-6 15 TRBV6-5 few CASRGRDEYNSPLHF TGTGCCAGCAGGGGGAGAGACGAGTATAATTCACCCCTCCACTTT
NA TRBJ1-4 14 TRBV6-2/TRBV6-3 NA CASSWAGANEKLFF TGTGCCAGCAGTTGGGCAGGGGCGAATGAAAAACTGTTTTTT
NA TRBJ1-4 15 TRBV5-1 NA CASSASGGHREKLFF TGCGCCAGCAGCGCCTCAGGCGGGCACCGGGAAAAACTGTTTTTT
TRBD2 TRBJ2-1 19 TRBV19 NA CASSRTSAEGYTYYNEQFF TGTGCCAGTAGTCGTACTAGCGCCGAGGGTTATACCTACTACAATGAGCAGTTCTTC
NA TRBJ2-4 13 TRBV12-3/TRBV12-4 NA CASSDSSKNIQYF TGTGCCAGCAGTGACAGCTCCAAAAACATTCAGTACTTC
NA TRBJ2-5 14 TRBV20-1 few CSARDGGSRETQYF TGCAGTGCTAGAGATGGGGGCTCACGAGAGACCCAGTACTTC
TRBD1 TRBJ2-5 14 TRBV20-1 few CSATRQGLTETQYF TGCAGTGCTACCAGACAGGGTCTGACTGAAACCCAGTACTTC
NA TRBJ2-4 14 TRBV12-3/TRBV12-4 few CASSSPGPRDIQYF TGTGCCAGCAGTTCCCCGGGTCCTAGGGACATTCAGTACTTC
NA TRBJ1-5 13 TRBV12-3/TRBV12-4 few CASTSSVNQPQHF TGTGCCAGCACTTCGAGTGTCAATCAGCCCCAGCATTTT
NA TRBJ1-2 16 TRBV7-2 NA CASSPQSRTVNYGYTF TGTGCCAGCAGCCCCCAATCCCGGACAGTTAACTATGGCTACACCTTC
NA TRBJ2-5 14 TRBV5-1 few CASSTTGIGETQYF TGCGCCAGCAGCACCACAGGGATCGGGGAGACCCAGTACTTC
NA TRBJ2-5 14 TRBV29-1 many CSTVTVNRGETQYF TGCAGCACTGTGACCGTTAACCGAGGAGAGACCCAGTACTTC
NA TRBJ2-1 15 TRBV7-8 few CASSVGRTRRDEQFF TGTGCCAGCAGCGTAGGAAGGACCCGTCGGGATGAGCAGTTCTTC
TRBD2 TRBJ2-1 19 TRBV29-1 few CSVAVDPPAPSGSRDEQFF TGCAGCGTTGCGGTCGACCCCCCGGCCCCTAGCGGGAGTAGGGATGAGCAGTTCTTC
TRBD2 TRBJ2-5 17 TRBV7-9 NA CASSQRRLAGGPETQYF TGTGCCAGCAGCCAACGCCGACTAGCGGGGGGGCCGGAGACCCAGTACTTC
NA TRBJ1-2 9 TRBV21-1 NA CASTDGYTF TGTGCCAGCACGGACGGCTACACCTTC
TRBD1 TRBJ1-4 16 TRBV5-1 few CASSPGVGGFGEKLFF TGCGCCAGCAGCCCGGGAGTAGGGGGCTTCGGTGAAAAACTGTTTTTT
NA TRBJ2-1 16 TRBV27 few CASSPIAGNTYNEQFF TGTGCCAGCAGTCCGATTGCCGGAAATACCTACAATGAGCAGTTCTTC
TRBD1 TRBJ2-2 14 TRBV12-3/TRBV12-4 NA CASTLDRITGELFF TGTGCCAGCACCCTGGACAGGATCACCGGGGAGCTGTTTTTT
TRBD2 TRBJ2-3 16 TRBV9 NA CASSPGTSGGADTQYF TGTGCCAGCAGCCCAGGGACTAGCGGGGGGGCAGATACGCAGTATTTT
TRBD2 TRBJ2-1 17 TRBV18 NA CASSPTSGGEYYNEQFF TGTGCCAGCTCACCCACTAGCGGGGGTGAATATTACAATGAGCAGTTCTTC
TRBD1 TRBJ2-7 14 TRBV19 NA CASSLGQGTYEQYF TGTGCCAGTAGCTTGGGACAGGGGACCTACGAGCAGTACTTC
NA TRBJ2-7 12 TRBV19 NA CATKGSKNEQYF TGTGCCACCAAGGGGAGCAAGAACGAGCAGTACTTC
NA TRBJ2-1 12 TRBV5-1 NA CASRERGDEQFF TGCGCCAGCAGGGAACGAGGGGATGAGCAGTTCTTC
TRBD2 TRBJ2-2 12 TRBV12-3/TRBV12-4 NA CASWGGSGELFF TGTGCCAGCTGGGGGGGTTCCGGGGAGCTGTTTTTT
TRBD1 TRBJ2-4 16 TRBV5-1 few CASSARQGFAKNIQYF TGCGCCAGCAGCGCCCGACAGGGGTTCGCCAAAAACATTCAGTACTTC
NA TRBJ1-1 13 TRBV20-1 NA CSARDQGETEAFF TGCAGTGCTAGAGATCAGGGAGAAACTGAAGCTTTCTTT
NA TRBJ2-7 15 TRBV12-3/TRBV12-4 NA CASRRQSSYSYEQYF TGTGCCAGCCGCAGACAATCCTCTTACTCCTACGAGCAGTACTTC
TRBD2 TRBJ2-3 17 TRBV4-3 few CASSQDKGGRAADTQYF TGCGCCAGCAGCCAAGATAAGGGCGGGAGGGCCGCAGATACGCAGTATTTT